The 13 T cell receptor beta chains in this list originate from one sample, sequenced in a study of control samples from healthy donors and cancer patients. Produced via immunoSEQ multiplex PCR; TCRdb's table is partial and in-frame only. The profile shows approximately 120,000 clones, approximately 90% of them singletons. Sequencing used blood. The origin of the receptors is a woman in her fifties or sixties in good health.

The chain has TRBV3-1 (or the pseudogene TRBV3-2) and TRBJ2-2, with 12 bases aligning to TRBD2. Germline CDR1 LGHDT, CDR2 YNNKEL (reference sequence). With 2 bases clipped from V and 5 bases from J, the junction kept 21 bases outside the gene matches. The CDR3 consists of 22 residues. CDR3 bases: TGTGCCAGCAGCCAACCTCCCTGGACTAGCGGGGAATTGCTGGGGGTAACCGGGGAGCTGTTTTTT. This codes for CASSQPPWTSGELLGVTGELFF.

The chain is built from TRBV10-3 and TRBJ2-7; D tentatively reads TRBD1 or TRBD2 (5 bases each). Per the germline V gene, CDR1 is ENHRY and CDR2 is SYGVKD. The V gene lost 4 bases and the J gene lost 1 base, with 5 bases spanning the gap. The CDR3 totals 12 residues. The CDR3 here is CAISGGSYEQYV. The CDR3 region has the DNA TGTGCCATCAGTGGGGGGTCCTACGAGCAGTACGTC.

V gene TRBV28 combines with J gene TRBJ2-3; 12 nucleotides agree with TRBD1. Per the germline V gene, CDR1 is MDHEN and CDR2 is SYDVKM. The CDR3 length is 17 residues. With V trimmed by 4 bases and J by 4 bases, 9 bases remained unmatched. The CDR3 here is CASSYQDGTGGPDTQYF. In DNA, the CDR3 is TGTGCCAGCAGTTACCAGGATGGGACAGGGGGCCCAGATACGCAGTATTTT.

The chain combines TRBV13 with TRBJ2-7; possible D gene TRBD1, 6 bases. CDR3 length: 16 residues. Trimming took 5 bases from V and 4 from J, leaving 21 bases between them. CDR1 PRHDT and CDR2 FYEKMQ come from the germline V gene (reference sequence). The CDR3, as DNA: TGTGCCAGCAGCCCCCCACCTCGTGGACAGCTTTACGAGCAGTACTTC. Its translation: CASSPPPRGQLYEQYF. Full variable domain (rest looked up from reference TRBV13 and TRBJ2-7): AAGVIQSPRHLIKEKRETATLKCYPIPRHDTVYWYQQGPGQDPQFLISFYEKMQSDKGSIPDRFSAQQFSDYHSELNMSSLELGDSALYFCASSPPPRGQLYEQYFGPGTRLTVT.

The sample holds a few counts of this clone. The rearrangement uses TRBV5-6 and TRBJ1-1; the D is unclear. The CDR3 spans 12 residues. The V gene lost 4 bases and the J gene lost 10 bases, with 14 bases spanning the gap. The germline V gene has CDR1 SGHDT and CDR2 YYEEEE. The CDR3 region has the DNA TGTGCCAGCAGCACCGGACCCTCGGGAGCTTTCTTT. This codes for CASSTGPSGAFF.

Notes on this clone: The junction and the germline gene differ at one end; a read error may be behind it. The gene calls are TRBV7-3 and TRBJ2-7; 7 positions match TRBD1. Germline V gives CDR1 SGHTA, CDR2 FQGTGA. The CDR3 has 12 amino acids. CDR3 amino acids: CASSSLGTVLHF. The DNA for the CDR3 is TGTGCCAGCAGCTCGCTAGGGACAGTCCTGCACTTC.

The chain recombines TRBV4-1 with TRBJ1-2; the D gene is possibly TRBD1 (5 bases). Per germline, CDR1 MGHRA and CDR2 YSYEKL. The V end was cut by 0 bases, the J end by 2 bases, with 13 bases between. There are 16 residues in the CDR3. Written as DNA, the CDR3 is TGCGCCAGCAGCCAAGAATTTCCAGGGATAAACTATGGCTACACCTTC. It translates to CASSQEFPGINYGYTF.

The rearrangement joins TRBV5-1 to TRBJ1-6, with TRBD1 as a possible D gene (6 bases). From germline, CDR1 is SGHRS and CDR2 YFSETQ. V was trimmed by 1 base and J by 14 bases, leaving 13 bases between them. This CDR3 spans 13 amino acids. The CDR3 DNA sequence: TGCGCCAGCAGCTTGAACCAGGGGAGCACCCTCCACTTT. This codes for CASSLNQGSTLHF. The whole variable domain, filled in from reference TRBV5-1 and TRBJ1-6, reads KAGVTQTPRYLIKTRGQQVTLSCSPISGHRSVSWYQQTPGQGLQFLFEYFSETQRNKGNFPGRFSGRQFSNSRSEMNVSTLELGDSALYLCASSLNQGSTLHFGNGTRLTVT.

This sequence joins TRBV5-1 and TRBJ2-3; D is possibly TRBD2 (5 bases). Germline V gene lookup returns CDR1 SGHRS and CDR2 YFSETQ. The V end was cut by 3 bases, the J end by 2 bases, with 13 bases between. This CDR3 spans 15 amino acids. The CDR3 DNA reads TGCGCCAGCAGCTCCGTCAGCGGATTCACAGATACGCAGTATTTT. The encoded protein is CASSSVSGFTDTQYF.

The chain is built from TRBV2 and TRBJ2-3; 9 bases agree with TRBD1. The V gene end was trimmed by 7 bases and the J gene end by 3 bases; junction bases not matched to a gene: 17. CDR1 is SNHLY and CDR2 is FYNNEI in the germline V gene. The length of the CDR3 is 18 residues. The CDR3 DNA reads TGTGCCAGCAATCAGGGGACAGGGAGAGGGAGTGGGACAGATACGCAGTATTTT. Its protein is CASNQGTGRGSGTDTQYF. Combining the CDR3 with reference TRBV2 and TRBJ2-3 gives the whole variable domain EPEVTQTPSHQVTQMGQEVILRCVPISNHLYFYWYRQILGQKVEFLVSFYNNEISEKSEIFDDQFSVERPDGSNFTLKIRSTKLEDSAMYFCASNQGTGRGSGTDTQYFGPGTRLTVL.

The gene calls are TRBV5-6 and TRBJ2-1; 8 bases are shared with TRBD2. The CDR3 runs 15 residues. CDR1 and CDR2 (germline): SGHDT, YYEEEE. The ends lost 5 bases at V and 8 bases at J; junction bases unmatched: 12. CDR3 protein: CASRHPGGVYHEQFF. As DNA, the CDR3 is TGTGCCAGCAGGCATCCCGGGGGGGTTTACCATGAGCAGTTCTTC.

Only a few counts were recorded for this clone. The CDR3 DNA follows: TGTGCCAGCAGCACTTCCGGGACAGGGAGTTCACCCCTCCACTTT. This codes for CASSTSGTGSSPLHF. V and J are TRBV11-2 and TRBJ1-6, with 9 bases that match TRBD1. The CDR3 contains 15 residues. J gave up 9 bases and V 5 bases, and 8 bases lay outside the gene matches. Germline assignment: CDR1 SGHAT and CDR2 FQNNGV.

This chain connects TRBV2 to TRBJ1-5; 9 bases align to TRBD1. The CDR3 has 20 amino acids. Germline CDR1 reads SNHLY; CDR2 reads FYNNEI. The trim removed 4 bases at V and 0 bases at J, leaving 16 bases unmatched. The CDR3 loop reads CASSVFTTTGGVYSNQPQHF. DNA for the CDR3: TGTGCCAGCAGTGTTTTTACGACGACAGGGGGGGTTTATAGCAATCAGCCCCAGCATTTT.